This T cell receptor (beta chain) was recovered during a study of neoadjuvant anti-PD-1 for oral cavity cancer. This clone was detected once. Time point noted: after neoadjuvant nivolumab, at surgical resection. Germline lookup yields CDR1 LNHDA and CDR2 SQIVND (reference sequence). V was cut by 2 bases and J by 4 bases, with 13 bases left in between. The CDR3 extends over 15 amino acids. Using immunoSEQ multiplex PCR, the repertoire was profiled, and TCRdb retains in-frame clones only, with some absent. The table records 55,000 to 75,000 clones, roughly 90% of them present only once. The source is a person aged 40 to 85 with oral cavity squamous cell carcinoma. The chain carries TRBV19 and TRBJ2-3; D gene ambiguous. Sequencing used PBMCs, obtained after nivolumab (anti-PD-1) treatment. The CDR3 loop is CASSIRPLVPDTQYF. In DNA, the CDR3 is TGTGCCAGTAGTATACGACCCCTAGTCCCAGATACGCAGTATTTT. The whole variable domain, filled in from reference TRBV19 and TRBJ2-3, reads DGGITQSPKYLFRKEGQNVTLSCEQNLNHDAMYWYRQDPGQGLRLIYYSQIVNDFQKGDIAEGYSVSREKKESFPLTVTSAQKNPTAFYLCASSIRPLVPDTQYFGPGTRLTVL.